What follows are 22 T cell receptor beta chains derived from one specimen sequenced in a study of a mutant IDH1 vaccine in newly diagnosed glioma. Time point of the sample: week 47, end of study. In every dose of vaccine, 300 ug of mutant IDH1 20-mer peptide was given alongside topical imiquimod. No antigens are known for them. Clones were read by immunoSEQ multiplex PCR, and TCRdb kept only the in-frame ones, dropping some. The profile covers tens of thousands of clones, with over 60% appearing a single time and less than 5.5% taken by the ten largest. The specimen comprised PBMCs, sampled from a glioma patient whose treatment included an IDH1 peptide vaccine. All receptors come from a woman aged 35 to 49 with glioma. Some clones in this sample may be carry-over from other donors' samples.

This clone has just a few counts. The chain recombines TRBV10-1 with TRBJ1-2; D is unclear. From germline, CDR1 is WNHNN and CDR2 SYGVQD (reference sequence). The CDR3 is 14 amino acids. The V end lost 0 bases, the J end lost 5 bases, and 10 bases lay between the germline ends. Here the CDR3 reads CASSESSRLYGYTF. The CDR3 DNA reads as TGCGCCAGCAGTGAGTCGAGCAGGCTTTATGGCTACACCTTC.

The rearrangement joins TRBV27 to TRBJ2-3; 10 positions agree with TRBD2. This CDR3 has 16 residues. The germline V gene has CDR1 MNHEY and CDR2 SMNVEV (reference sequence). J lost 4 bases, V lost 5 bases, and 9 bases had no gene match. In DNA form, the CDR3 reads TGTGCCAGCAGTCCCATAGCGGGGGGTAGCCCAGATACGCAGTATTTT. Its protein product is CASSPIAGGSPDTQYF.

This chain joins TRBV12-5 and TRBJ2-3; possible D gene TRBD1, 6 bases. Germline values: CDR1 LGHNT, CDR2 FRNRAP. This CDR3 has 15 amino acids. V gave up 7 bases and J gave up 2 bases, with 16 bases separating them. The CDR3: CASDYQGISTDTQYF. The CDR3 DNA is TGTGCTAGTGATTACCAGGGGATATCCACAGATACGCAGTATTTT.

The chain employs TRBV2 and TRBJ1-2; D is ambiguous. Trimming removed 0 bases from V and 8 bases from J, with 13 bases in between. The CDR3 is 14 amino acids. Germline assignment: CDR1 SNHLY and CDR2 FYNNEI. In DNA form, the CDR3 reads TGTGCCAGCAGTGAAGCAACAGCCCACGGAGGCTACACCTTC. Translating gives CASSEATAHGGYTF.

This chain joins TRBV27 and TRBJ2-6; no definite D call. The germline V gene encodes CDR1 MNHEY and CDR2 SMNVEV (reference sequence). Trimming removed 4 bases from V and 0 bases from J, with 4 bases in between. The CDR3 has 14 amino acids. This CDR3 reads CASSSLSGANVLTF. For the CDR3, the DNA is TGTGCCAGCAGTTCCCTCTCTGGGGCCAACGTCCTGACTTTC.

In its sample, this clone was seen a few times. This chain links TRBV29-1 with TRBJ2-1; 7 bases are a match to TRBD1. This CDR3 comprises 12 residues. With V trimmed by 4 bases and J by 5 bases, 2 bases remained unmatched. The germline gives CDR1 SQVTM, CDR2 ANQGSEA. The CDR3 DNA reads as TGCAGCGTTGTTGGGACAGACAATGAGCAGTTCTTC. Translated, it gives CSVVGTDNEQFF.

The gene calls are TRBV10-3 and TRBJ2-1, with 12 bases lining up with TRBD2. The CDR3 sequence is 14 residues long. Germline V CDR1 and CDR2: ENHRY, SYGVKD. Unmatched junction bases numbered 7, after V lost 7 bases and J lost 9 bases. CDR3 sequence: CAITTSGGIGEQFF. The CDR3 bases are TGTGCCATCACGACTAGCGGGGGTATTGGTGAGCAGTTCTTC.

This clone was recorded once. The chain carries TRBV6-6 and TRBJ1-5; no clear D gene. The germline V gene has CDR1 MNHNY and CDR2 SVGAGI (reference sequence). The CDR3 spans 15 residues. V was shortened by 5 bases and J by 0 bases, with 11 bases between the two germline ends. CDR3 region: CASSTRLISNQPQHF. As DNA, the CDR3 is TGTGCCAGCAGTACGAGACTGATTAGCAATCAGCCCCAGCATTTT.

V is TRBV30 and J is TRBJ2-7; the match to TRBD1 covers 7 bases. The CDR3 totals 11 residues. Unmatched junction bases numbered 0, after V lost 1 base and J lost 6 bases. Germline values: CDR1 GTSNPN, CDR2 SVGIG (reference sequence). CDR3 in amino acids: CAWSAGGEQYF. The CDR3 DNA reads TGTGCCTGGAGTGCAGGGGGCGAGCAGTACTTC.

The chain is built from TRBV19 and TRBJ2-2; 7 bases line up with TRBD2. The CDR3 loop spans 14 amino acids. Germline values: CDR1 LNHDA, CDR2 SQIVND (reference sequence). The CDR3 reads CKLRGTKDTGELFF. As DNA, the CDR3 is TGTAAACTCAGAGGGACTAAAGACACCGGGGAGCTGTTTTTT.

This sequence joins TRBV5-1 and TRBJ2-5, with TRBD2 as a possible D gene (7 bases). From germline, CDR1 is SGHRS and CDR2 YFSETQ. The CDR3 contains 15 residues. V dropped 0 bases and J dropped 7 bases, with 16 bases sitting between them. CDR3 nucleotides: TGCGCCAGCAGCTTGGCCGGGGGGCCATGGGGGACCCAGTACTTC. It is translated as CASSLAGGPWGTQYF.

This rearrangement joins TRBV29-1 to TRBJ2-7, with 8 bases identical to TRBD1. The germline CDR1 and CDR2 sequences are SQVTM and ANQGSEA. The CDR3 runs to 13 residues. After removal of 6 bases from V and 0 bases from J, the junction contained 4 bases not matched to a gene. The CDR3 here is CSVGQGDSYEQYF. DNA of the CDR3: TGCAGCGTCGGACAGGGAGACTCCTACGAGCAGTACTTC.

This clone was detected only once. The V gene is TRBV21-1, the J gene TRBJ1-2; the table's D call of TRBD1 was not tested on the DNA. TRBV21-1 is labeled a pseudogene. The CDR3 is 17 residues long. CDR3 bases: TGTGCCAGCAGCAAAGAGGGGCCTTTGGAGATTATGCGCGGCTACACCTTC. Translation gives CASSKEGPLEIMRGYTF.

V gene TRBV5-5 combines with J gene TRBJ2-7; no clear D. Germline CDR1 is SGHKS and CDR2 is YYEKEE (reference sequence). The CDR3 loop spans 15 amino acids. Between the trimmed V and J ends, which lost 1 base and 4 bases, there was a span of 15 bases. The CDR3 reads CASSLYSRKDYEQYF. CDR3 nucleotides: TGTGCCAGCAGCTTGTACTCGCGGAAAGATTACGAGCAGTACTTC.

The V call is TRBV2, the J call TRBJ1-2, with 7 bases that match TRBD1. CDR3 length: 15 amino acids. Per germline, CDR1 SNHLY and CDR2 FYNNEI. J lost 4 bases, V lost 4 bases, and 9 bases had no gene match. In nucleotides, the CDR3 is TGTGCCAGCAGTGGGGGGGAGGGACAGCTCTATGGCTACACCTTC. Translated, it gives CASSGGEGQLYGYTF.

V gene TRBV5-8 combines with J gene TRBJ1-5; TRBD1 is a possible D gene (6 bases). CDR3 size: 16 residues. Germline CDR1 reads SGHTS; CDR2 reads YDEGEE. The V gene lost 4 bases and the J gene lost 2 bases, with 16 bases spanning the gap. CDR3 nucleotides: TGTGCCAGCAGCAGAACAGGGACCGAAGGCAATCAGCCCCAGCATTTT. This gives the protein CASSRTGTEGNQPQHF.

This chain links TRBV9 with TRBJ2-6; D gene uncertain. Per germline, CDR1 SGDLS and CDR2 YYNGEE. The CDR3 has 11 residues. Trimming shortened V by 3 bases and J by 8 bases, and 3 bases separated the two germline ends. The CDR3 here is CASSAPNVLTF. CDR3 bases: TGTGCCAGCAGCGCCCCCAACGTCCTGACTTTC. The full variable domain, with the rest looked up from reference TRBV9 and TRBJ2-6, is DSGVTQTPKHLITATGQRVTLRCSPRSGDLSVYWYQQSLDQGLQFLIQYYNGEERAKGNILERFSAQQFPDLHSELNLSSLELGDSALYFCASSAPNVLTFGAGSRLTVL.

CDR3 coding DNA: TGTGCCAGCAGCCCGAGGAGTGGGGGGGATTCACCCCTCCACTTT. Translation: CASSPRSGGDSPLHF. The chain recombines TRBV2 with TRBJ1-6; possible D gene TRBD1, 5 bases. V lost 6 bases and J 8 bases, leaving 17 bases between the germline ends. The CDR3 runs to 15 residues. Germline CDR1 SNHLY, CDR2 FYNNEI.

The rearrangement links TRBV4-3 to TRBJ2-7, with D unresolved. The CDR3 consists of 13 residues. Per the germline V gene, CDR1 is LGHNA and CDR2 is YSLEER. Trimming stripped 1 base from V and 6 bases from J, with 10 bases between. The CDR3 DNA follows: TGCGCCAGCAGCCAAGGGCAGCCCGGCGAGCAGTACTTC. This sequence encodes CASSQGQPGEQYF.

This clone was counted only a few times. J is TRBJ1-5 and V is TRBV2; 11 bases map to TRBD1. V gave up 8 bases and J gave up 3 bases; unmatched junction bases: 3. The CDR3 has 14 amino acids. CDR1 and CDR2 from the germline V gene are SNHLY and FYNNEI. The CDR3 bases are TGTGCCAGCTCGGACAGGGGGCTCAATCAGCCCCAGCATTTT. It specifies CASSDRGLNQPQHF.

As concerns this clone: Since the CDR3 does not end with the conserved phenylalanine or tryptophan, this likely comes from a read error. The chain joins TRBV7-2 to TRBJ2-2; 7 bases align to TRBD2. The CDR3 runs to 15 residues. Trimming took 6 bases from V and 1 from J; bases not matched to a gene: 5. Germline-derived CDR1 and CDR2 are SGHTA and FQGNSA. CDR3 sequence reads: CASRLLAQNTGELFL. For the CDR3, the DNA is TGTGCCAGCAGGTTACTAGCGCAGAACACCGGGGAGCTGTTTCTT.

The chain carries TRBV6-5 and TRBJ2-3; D perhaps matches TRBD1 (5 bases). V was cut by 5 bases and J by 5 bases, with 14 bases left in between. The CDR3 covers 14 residues. Germline assignment: CDR1 MNHEY and CDR2 SVGAGI. This CDR3 reads CASSQLTARDTQYF. The CDR3 DNA is TGTGCCAGCAGTCAATTGACAGCACGAGATACGCAGTATTTT.